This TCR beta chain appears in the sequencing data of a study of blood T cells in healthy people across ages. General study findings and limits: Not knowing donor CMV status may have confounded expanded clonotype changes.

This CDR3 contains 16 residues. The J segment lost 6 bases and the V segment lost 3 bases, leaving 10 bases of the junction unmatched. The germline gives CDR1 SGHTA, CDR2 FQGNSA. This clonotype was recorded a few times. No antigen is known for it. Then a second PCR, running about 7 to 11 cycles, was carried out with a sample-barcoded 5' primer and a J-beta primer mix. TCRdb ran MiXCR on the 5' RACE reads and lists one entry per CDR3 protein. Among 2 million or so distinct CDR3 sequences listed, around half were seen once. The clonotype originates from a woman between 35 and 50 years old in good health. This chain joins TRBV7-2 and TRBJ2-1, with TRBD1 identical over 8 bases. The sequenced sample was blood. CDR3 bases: TGTGCCAGCAGCTTCGAATCCAGGGGGCTGGCCAATGAGCAGTTCTTC. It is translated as CASSFESRGLANEQFF.